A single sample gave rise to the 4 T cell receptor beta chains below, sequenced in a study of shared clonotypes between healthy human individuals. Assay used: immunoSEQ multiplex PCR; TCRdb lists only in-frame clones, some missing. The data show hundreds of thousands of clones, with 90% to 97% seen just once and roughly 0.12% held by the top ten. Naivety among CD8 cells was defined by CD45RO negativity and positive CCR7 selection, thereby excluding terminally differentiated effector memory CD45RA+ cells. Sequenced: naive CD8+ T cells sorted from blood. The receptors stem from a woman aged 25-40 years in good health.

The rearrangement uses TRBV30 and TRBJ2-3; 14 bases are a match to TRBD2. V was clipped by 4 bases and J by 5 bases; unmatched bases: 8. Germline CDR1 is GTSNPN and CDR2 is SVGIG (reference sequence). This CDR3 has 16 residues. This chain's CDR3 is CAWTGTSGRKGDTQYF. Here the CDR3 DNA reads TGTGCCTGGACCGGGACTAGCGGGAGAAAAGGAGATACGCAGTATTTT.

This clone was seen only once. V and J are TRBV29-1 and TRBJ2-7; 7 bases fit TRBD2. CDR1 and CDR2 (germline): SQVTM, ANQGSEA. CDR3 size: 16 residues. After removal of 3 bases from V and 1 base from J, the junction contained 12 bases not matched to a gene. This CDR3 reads CSVEVRQGGRSYEQYF. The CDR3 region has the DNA TGCAGCGTTGAGGTGAGGCAGGGAGGGAGATCCTACGAGCAGTACTTC.

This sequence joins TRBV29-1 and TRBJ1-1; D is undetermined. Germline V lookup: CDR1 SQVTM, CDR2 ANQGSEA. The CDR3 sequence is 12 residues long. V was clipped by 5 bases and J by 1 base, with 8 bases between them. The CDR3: CSVSAGNTEAFF. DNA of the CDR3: TGCAGCGTTTCAGCAGGGAACACTGAAGCTTTCTTT.

The DNA for the CDR3 is TGTGCCAGCAGCCCTCAGGGGGCTGGATATCAGCCCCAGCATTTT. It encodes CASSPQGAGYQPQHF. The chain uses TRBV7-9 and TRBJ1-5; 8 bases line up with TRBD1. Looked up from germline, CDR1 is SEHNR and CDR2 is FQNEAQ (reference sequence). J gave up 5 bases and V 5 bases, and 8 bases lay outside the gene matches. This CDR3 spans 15 amino acids.